This is a list of T cell receptor beta chains from one sample in a study of identical twins. TCRdb itself ran the 5' RACE reads through MiXCR, one entry per CDR3 protein. The sample consists of a few hundred thousand distinct CDR3 sequences, nearly 15% of them appearing once. This sample was shared with a second study, whose subject was yellow fever vaccine responses in identical twins.

Sequences were obtained from CD4+ T cells sorted from blood. Receptor source: a woman aged 18-29 years in good health. Both conserved end residues are part of each CDR3. D genes are given only for firm matches. Only some rows state a clone size, as once, few, many or a class for expanded clones.

TRBV7-6,TRBD2,TRBJ2-7,once,TGTGCCAGCAGCCTAGCGGGAGATACCTCCGAGCAGTACTTC,CASSLAGDTSEQYF
TRBV12-3/TRBV12-4,TRBD1,TRBJ1-1,many,TGTGCCAGCAAACAGGACAGGAGATGGGACACTGAAGCTTTCTTT,CASKQDRRWDTEAFF
TRBV12-3/TRBV12-4,TRBD1,TRBJ2-1,NA,TGTGCCAGCAGCCCCGGGACAGGGGCGTCCAATGAGCAGTTCTTC,CASSPGTGASNEQFF
TRBV12-3/TRBV12-4,TRBD1,TRBJ1-1,few,TGTGCCAGCAGTACAATGACAGGGCTCGAGAACACTGAAGCTTTCTTT,CASSTMTGLENTEAFF
TRBV5-5,NA,TRBJ1-4,NA,TGTGCCAGCAGCTTGCTAGTGGCAGAAGTCAATGAAAAACTGTTTTTT,CASSLLVAEVNEKLFF
TRBV12-3/TRBV12-4,NA,TRBJ1-6,many,TGTGCCAGCAGGCAAAGCTCCTATAATTCACCCCTCCACTTT,CASRQSSYNSPLHF
TRBV12-3/TRBV12-4,TRBD2,TRBJ2-1,few,TGTGCCAGCAGTTTCCCCAGACTAGCGGGATACAATGAGCAGTTCTTC,CASSFPRLAGYNEQFF
TRBV9,TRBD1,TRBJ2-1,NA,TGTGCCAGCAGCGTGATGGGACAGGTGGGCAATGAGCAGTTCTTC,CASSVMGQVGNEQFF
TRBV28,NA,TRBJ1-5,few,TGTGCCAGCAGTCTCCTATCAGGCAGAGACCCTAGCAATCAGCCCCAGCATTTT,CASSLLSGRDPSNQPQHF
TRBV9,NA,TRBJ2-3,NA,TGTGCCAGCAGCCCAGAGGAGCGTACGCAGTATTTT,CASSPEERTQYF
TRBV12-3/TRBV12-4,NA,TRBJ2-1,NA,TGTGCCAGCAGCCCGTGGTCGGGTGAGCAGTTCTTC,CASSPWSGEQFF
TRBV28,TRBD2,TRBJ2-1,few,TGTGCCAGCAGTTTAAGGTCGGCTAGCGGGAGGGCAGCTAGCAATGAGCAGTTCTTC,CASSLRSASGRAASNEQFF
TRBV12-3/TRBV12-4,TRBD1,TRBJ2-1,few,TGTGCCAGCAGTTCTTGGACAGGGCTCTCCTACAATGAGCAGTTCTTC,CASSSWTGLSYNEQFF
TRBV10-3,NA,TRBJ2-5,few,TGTGCCATCAGCGCTACAGGTGGGGAGACCCAGTACTTC,CAISATGGETQYF
TRBV6-2/TRBV6-3,NA,TRBJ2-7,many,TGTGCCAGCAATACGGGTGCCCGCTACGAGCAGTACTTC,CASNTGARYEQYF
TRBV29-1,TRBD1,TRBJ1-1,NA,TGCAGCGTTGAAGATCGGCAGGGGGCTAAACAACCAAACACTGAAGCTTTCTTT,CSVEDRQGAKQPNTEAFF
TRBV5-1,NA,TRBJ2-5,NA,TGCGCCAGCAGGGTGAACAGGGCCTTCCAAGAGACCCAGTACTTC,CASRVNRAFQETQYF
TRBV12-3/TRBV12-4,TRBD2,TRBJ2-2,many,TGTGCCAGCAGCCCCCCCGGGACGGGAGGTACCGGGGAGCTGTTTTTT,CASSPPGTGGTGELFF
TRBV6-1,NA,TRBJ2-3,NA,TGTGCCAGCAGTAGACTAACTAGCACAGATACGCAGTATTTT,CASSRLTSTDTQYF
TRBV3-1,TRBD2,TRBJ2-2,NA,TGTGCCAGCAGCCCTAGAACCGGGACTAGCGGGGGGAACACCGGGGAGCTGTTTTTT,CASSPRTGTSGGNTGELFF
TRBV6-4,NA,TRBJ2-1,few,TGTGCCAGCAGTGTGGAGGTGTCAAATGAGCAGTTCTTC,CASSVEVSNEQFF
TRBV27,NA,TRBJ2-1,few,TGTGCCAGCAGTCGGGACAGACTAGCCTACAATGAGCAGTTCTTC,CASSRDRLAYNEQFF
TRBV6-2/TRBV6-3,NA,TRBJ1-5,NA,TGTGCCAGCAGTTCGGGGCTAGGGAATAGCAATCAGCCCCAGCATTTT,CASSSGLGNSNQPQHF
TRBV6-1,NA,TRBJ2-7,few,TGTGCCAGCAGGGCCGGGAGAGACTACGAGCAGTACTTC,CASRAGRDYEQYF
TRBV27,NA,TRBJ2-3,few,TGTGCCAGCAGGCCCAAACCGGGACCAAGCACAGATACGCAGTATTTT,CASRPKPGPSTDTQYF
TRBV2,TRBD2,TRBJ2-7,NA,TGTGCCAGCAACGGCGGGAGATCCTACGAGCAGTACTTC,CASNGGRSYEQYF
TRBV6-1,NA,TRBJ1-6,NA,TGTGCCAGCAGCCCCCCGGGCTATTCAAATTCACCCCTCCACTTT,CASSPPGYSNSPLHF
TRBV5-1,NA,TRBJ1-1,NA,TGCGCCAGCAGCTTGGGCGCAGCCAAGAACACTGAAGCTTTCTTT,CASSLGAAKNTEAFF
TRBV12-3/TRBV12-4,NA,TRBJ2-1,NA,TGTGCCAGCAGTTTCGGGACGTCCTACAATGAGCAGTTCTTC,CASSFGTSYNEQFF
TRBV5-1,TRBD2,TRBJ2-2,few,TGCGCCAGCAGCCGATGGATGTTTGGACTAGCGGGAGGGCCTAGCGGGGAGCTGTTTTTT,CASSRWMFGLAGGPSGELFF
TRBV7-9,TRBD2,TRBJ2-7,few,TGTGCCAGCAGCTTAGCGGTAGCGGGACCCTACGAGCAGTACTTC,CASSLAVAGPYEQYF
TRBV20-1,NA,TRBJ2-2,few,TGCAGTGCTCCAGGGGCAGGGGGGGTAGGGGAGCTGTTTTTT,CSAPGAGGVGELFF